One sample yielded the 14 T cell receptor beta chains listed below, sequenced in a study of memory B cells and T cells in multiple sclerosis. Stimulus-free culture yielded autoproliferating CFSE-dim and non-proliferating CFSE-high T cells, each sequenced separately. Pooled replicate wells came from around 50 million CFSE-labeled PBMCs cultured less than 8 days without stimulus. TCRdb's table, derived via immunoSEQ multiplex PCR, lists solely in-frame clones and lacks some. The repertoire holds under 50,000 clones, with roughly 82% as singletons. Their cognate antigens are unknown. Sequenced input: PBMCs from blood kept in culture. The receptors stem from a human donor with multiple sclerosis.

The chain is built from TRBV27 and TRBJ2-2; D is ambiguous. The V and J ends lost 6 bases and 5 bases respectively, with 7 bases between them. The CDR3 is 12 amino acids. Germline CDR1 reads MNHEY; CDR2 reads SMNVEV (reference sequence). CDR3: CASRERTGELFF. Written as DNA, the CDR3 is TGTGCCAGCAGAGAGAGGACCGGGGAGCTGTTTTTT.

This clone was detected only once. V is TRBV1 and J is TRBJ2-4; TRBD1 is the table's D call, not checked against the DNA. TRBV1 is a listed pseudogene. This CDR3 spans 18 amino acids. The CDR3 reads CTSSQAWKSSGHKNIQYF. The CDR3 DNA is TGCACCAGCAGCCAGGCTTGGAAATCGTCGGGACACAAAAACATTCAGTACTTC.

The chain carries TRBV7-8 and TRBJ1-2; possible D gene TRBD1, 5 bases. V lost 3 bases and J lost 0, with 11 bases in between. The CDR3 is 15 residues long. From germline, CDR1 is SGHVS and CDR2 FQNEAQ. CDR3 protein: CASSFVTGPNYGYTF. CDR3 DNA: TGTGCCAGCAGCTTTGTCACAGGACCTAACTATGGCTACACCTTC.

The rearrangement uses TRBV5-1 and TRBJ1-2; D remains unclear. The length of the CDR3 is 13 residues. Germline assignment: CDR1 SGHRS and CDR2 YFSETQ. V lost 4 bases and J lost 1, with 8 bases in between. CDR3 sequence (DNA): TGCGCCAGCAGCGAGACAAATAACTATGGCTACACCTTC. It is translated as CASSETNNYGYTF. Combining the CDR3 with reference TRBV5-1 and TRBJ1-2 gives the whole variable domain KAGVTQTPRYLIKTRGQQVTLSCSPISGHRSVSWYQQTPGQGLQFLFEYFSETQRNKGNFPGRFSGRQFSNSRSEMNVSTLELGDSALYLCASSETNNYGYTFGSGTRLTVV.

About this clone itself: Other DNA sequences in this specimen translate into the identical CDR3. The chain carries TRBV7-2 and TRBJ1-5, with 7 bases fitting TRBD1. Germline V gene data show CDR1 as SGHTA and CDR2 as FQGNSA. V was clipped by 5 bases and J by 7 bases; unmatched bases: 5. The CDR3 length is 13 residues. CDR3 sequence reads: CASSGQQGQPQHF. CDR3 nucleotides: TGTGCCAGCAGCGGGCAACAGGGGCAGCCCCAGCATTTT.

This clone was picked up one time. The chain combines TRBV27 with TRBJ2-1; 8 nucleotides align to TRBD2. Germline trimming cut 2 bases from V and 8 bases from J; bases unmatched to any gene: 5. The CDR3 covers 14 residues. The germline V gene encodes CDR1 MNHEY and CDR2 SMNVEV (reference sequence). CDR3 DNA sequence: TGTGCCAGCAGTTTAGTTACTAGCGGCCATGAGCAGTTCTTC. Translated, it gives CASSLVTSGHEQFF.

This chain connects TRBV2 to TRBJ2-7; the D gene is possibly TRBD2 (5 bases). Deletions cut 8 bases from V and 5 bases from J, with 16 bases between. CDR1 is SNHLY and CDR2 is FYNNEI in the germline V gene. This CDR3 region has 13 residues. CDR3 sequence (DNA): TGTGCCAGCCAGGTCTTCGACTACGACGAGCAGTACTTC. It yields the protein CASQVFDYDEQYF.

V is TRBV28 and J is TRBJ2-4; 8 bases are a match to TRBD2. Unmatched junction bases numbered 11, after V lost 5 bases and J lost 5 bases. The CDR3 loop spans 16 amino acids. The germline V gene has CDR1 MDHEN and CDR2 SYDVKM. In DNA, the CDR3 is TGTGCCAGCAGTCTCGCCCAGACCGGGAGGGAAAACATTCAGTACTTC. It is translated as CASSLAQTGRENIQYF.

The chain has TRBV5-1 and TRBJ2-2; TRBD2 agrees at 10 bases. From germline, CDR1 is SGHRS and CDR2 YFSETQ. The CDR3 covers 15 residues. With 5 bases clipped from V and 4 bases from J, the junction kept 5 bases outside the gene matches. CDR3 in amino acids: CASREIAGGTGELFF. CDR3 bases: TGCGCCAGCAGGGAAATAGCGGGGGGCACCGGGGAGCTGTTTTTT.

This clone was seen once. The CDR3 region has the DNA TGTGCCAGCAGCGGGATGGACAGGGACGGCTACACCTTC. Amino acids: CASSGMDRDGYTF. J is TRBJ1-2 and V is TRBV5-4; 8 bases match TRBD1. Germline V gene sequence: CDR1 SGHNT, CDR2 YYREEE (reference sequence). The CDR3 totals 13 residues. V gave up 4 bases and J gave up 8 bases; unmatched junction bases: 7.

V and J are TRBV5-1 and TRBJ2-1; tentatively, D is TRBD1 (5 bases). CDR1 and CDR2 from the germline V gene are SGHRS and YFSETQ. The CDR3 extends over 14 amino acids. V lost 4 bases and J lost 4, with 12 bases in between. The CDR3 coding sequence is TGCGCCAGCAGCCTACAGGAACCGTACAATGAGCAGTTCTTC. Its translation: CASSLQEPYNEQFF.

The chain uses TRBV5-1 and TRBJ1-1, with D uncertain. The CDR3 totals 13 residues. V shed 4 bases and J shed 1 base, with 8 bases lying between them. Germline V lookup: CDR1 SGHRS, CDR2 YFSETQ. The CDR3 DNA is TGCGCCAGCAGCACAGCCACGAACACTGAAGCTTTCTTT. The encoded protein is CASSTATNTEAFF.

This clone was counted a single time. The gene calls are TRBV9 and TRBJ2-7; 10 nucleotides align to TRBD1. The CDR3 has 16 residues. CDR1 is SGDLS, CDR2 YYNGEE, per germline. V shed 0 bases, J shed 1 base, and the junction held 4 bases outside the gene matches. The CDR3, as DNA: TGTGCCAGCAGCGTAGGGACGGGACAGGGGTCCTACGAGCAGTACTTC. This encodes CASSVGTGQGSYEQYF.

As DNA, the CDR3 is TGCAGCGTTGACCCGAGGGGACCCGGGGAGCTGTTTTTT. It yields the protein CSVDPRGPGELFF. V and J are TRBV29-1 and TRBJ2-2; D is possibly TRBD1 or TRBD2 (5 bases each). Germline V lookup: CDR1 SQVTM, CDR2 ANQGSEA. Trimming left V 3 bases short and J 6 bases short, with 11 bases between. The CDR3 covers 13 residues.